A single T cell receptor beta chain is shown here with its context. What it recognizes is unknown. This entry belongs to a study of cytomegalovirus exposure and HLA in healthy donors. This table comes from immunoSEQ multiplex PCR, and its TCRdb copy is limited to in-frame clones, with some not included. The sample has over 85,000 clones, about 95% seen once. The CDR3 sequence is 13 residues long. Per germline, CDR1 LNHDA and CDR2 SQIVND (reference sequence). V shed 5 bases and J shed 8 bases, with 13 bases lying between them. Overall study findings and caveats: Subsequent analysis of the 100 to 150 validation repertoires found a tendency for first-cohort TCR clusters to co-occur. In vitro experiments confirmed that three CMV-associated chains were specific for CMV antigens. Among TCR beta chains, those listed as cytomegalovirus-associated numbered roughly 150. Published work reported that the classifier diagnosed cytomegalovirus status with high specificity and sensitivity.

This sequence originates from a woman aged 18-35 years in good health and CMV-seronegative. The sequenced sample consisted of PBMCs. V usage is TRBV19 and J usage is TRBJ2-1; TRBD2 is a possible D gene (6 bases). CDR3 amino acids: CASSAGLQYEQFF. In nucleotides, the CDR3 is TGTGCCAGTAGTGCGGGACTCCAGTATGAGCAGTTCTTC. Together with reference TRBV19 and TRBJ2-1, the CDR3 gives the full variable domain: DGGITQSPKYLFRKEGQNVTLSCEQNLNHDAMYWYRQDPGQGLRLIYYSQIVNDFQKGDIAEGYSVSREKKESFPLTVTSAQKNPTAFYLCASSAGLQYEQFFGPGTRLTVL.